The rows below give T cell receptor beta chains drawn from one sample of a study of cytomegalovirus exposure and HLA in healthy donors. The data were produced by immunoSEQ multiplex PCR, yet TCRdb's version contains in-frame clones alone and is incomplete. Of fewer than 120,000 clones detected, roughly 87% appear once; the ten largest clones hold around 1.9%. The sample consisted of PBMCs. These receptor sequences come from a woman between 18 and 29 years old in good health and CMV-seronegative. CDR3s include the opening cysteine and the closing phenylalanine or tryptophan. D genes are given only for firm matches. Not every row has a clone size; where given, it reads once, few, many or a size class.

J	size	V	D	length	CDR3	DNA
TRBJ1-4	-	TRBV15	-	15	CATSRDSATNEKLFF	TGTGCCACCAGCAGAGATAGTGCAACTAATGAAAAACTGTTTTTT
TRBJ2-7	-	TRBV9	-	12	CASSAEDYEQYF	TGTGCCAGCAGCGCCGAGGACTACGAGCAGTACTTC
TRBJ2-2	-	TRBV2	TRBD1	13	CASSVSNRGQLFF	TGTGCCAGCAGCGTAAGCAACAGGGGGCAGCTGTTTTTT
TRBJ2-5	-	TRBV9	-	15	CASSVQDWNQETQYF	TGTGCCAGCAGCGTGCAAGACTGGAACCAAGAGACCCAGTACTTC
TRBJ2-7	-	TRBV4-3	-	15	CASSQDSSLAYEQYF	TGCGCCAGCAGCCAGGACAGCTCCCTAGCCTACGAGCAGTACTTC
TRBJ1-1	-	TRBV18	-	15	CASSPQVAGNTEAFF	TGTGCCAGCTCACCACAGGTTGCGGGGAACACTGAAGCTTTCTTT
TRBJ2-5	-	TRBV6-5	-	15	CASSYRGFVQETQYF	TGTGCCAGCAGTTACAGGGGGTTCGTGCAAGAGACCCAGTACTTC
TRBJ2-3	-	TRBV6-1	TRBD2	15	CASRLAGAGADTQYF	TGTGCCAGCAGACTAGCGGGGGCGGGGGCGGATACGCAGTATTTT
TRBJ1-2	-	TRBV5-5	TRBD1	15	CASSLEGASTYGYTF	TGTGCCAGCAGCCTCGAGGGGGCTTCCACCTATGGCTACACCTTC
TRBJ2-7	-	TRBV28	TRBD2	14	CASTPGGQGYEQYF	TGTGCCAGCACTCCGGGAGGACAAGGCTACGAGCAGTACTTC
TRBJ2-1	-	TRBV13	TRBD1	17	CASSSRGTGVFYNEQFF	TGTGCCAGCAGCTCTAGAGGGACAGGGGTATTCTACAATGAGCAGTTCTTC
TRBJ2-2	-	TRBV4-3	-	14	CASSRQSNTGELFF	TGCGCCAGCAGCAGACAGTCTAACACCGGGGAGCTGTTTTTT
TRBJ2-1	-	TRBV27	TRBD1	13	CASSPDRGNEQFF	TGTGCCAGCAGTCCGGACAGGGGTAATGAGCAGTTCTTC
TRBJ1-3	-	TRBV6-6	TRBD1	14	CASLGGRSGNTIYF	TGTGCCAGTCTAGGGGGCCGCTCTGGAAACACCATATATTTT
TRBJ2-7	-	TRBV30	-	14	CAWTLRQNNYEQYF	TGTGCCTGGACCCTTAGACAGAACAACTACGAGCAGTACTTC
TRBJ1-5	-	TRBV2	-	13	CASSETAIQPQHF	TGTGCCAGCAGTGAGACAGCAATTCAGCCCCAGCATTTT
TRBJ2-7	-	TRBV27	TRBD2	14	CATSSIAGSYEQYF	TGTGCCACGTCATCTATAGCGGGGAGCTACGAGCAGTACTTC
TRBJ2-7	-	TRBV28	-	15	CASSLLQGESYEQYF	TGTGCCAGCAGTTTATTACAGGGTGAGTCCTACGAGCAGTACTTC
TRBJ1-1	few	TRBV14	-	14	CASSQVGQSFEAFF	TGTGCCAGCAGCCAAGTCGGACAGAGCTTTGAAGCTTTCTTT
TRBJ2-7	-	TRBV4-3	-	16	CASSQEGADSSDEQYF	TGCGCCAGCAGCCAAGAGGGGGCGGACTCCTCCGACGAGCAGTACTTC
TRBJ2-7	-	TRBV5-6	-	14	CASSLATPLKEQYF	TGTGCCAGCAGCTTGGCCACGCCACTTAAGGAGCAGTACTTC
TRBJ2-3	-	TRBV30	TRBD1	16	CAWSPGTGALTDTQYF	TGTGCCTGGAGTCCCGGGACAGGGGCCCTCACAGATACGCAGTATTTT
TRBJ2-5	-	TRBV5-1	-	15	CASSLGATREETQYF	TGCGCCAGCAGCTTGGGTGCGACTAGGGAAGAGACCCAGTACTTC
TRBJ2-3	-	TRBV5-4	TRBD2	16	CASSLATSGITDTQYF	TGTGCCAGCAGCTTGGCGACTAGCGGCATCACAGATACGCAGTATTTT
TRBJ1-2	-	TRBV4-1	-	13	CASRGNRLYGYTF	TGCGCCAGCAGAGGCAACCGACTCTATGGCTACACCTTC
TRBJ1-1	few	TRBV14	-	13	CASTRVMNTEAFF	TGTGCCAGCACCAGGGTTATGAACACTGAAGCTTTCTTT
TRBJ1-1	-	TRBV9	-	14	CASSVQGMNTEAFF	TGTGCCAGCAGCGTCCAGGGAATGAACACTGAAGCTTTCTTT
TRBJ2-3	-	TRBV7-3	TRBD2	15	CASSPGTSDTDTQYF	TGTGCCAGCAGCCCGGGGACTAGTGACACAGATACGCAGTATTTT
TRBJ1-1	-	TRBV5-1	-	17	CASTNHGKQVVNTEAFF	TGCGCCAGCACCAATCATGGGAAACAGGTGGTGAACACTGAAGCTTTCTTT
TRBJ2-2	once	TRBV6-6	-	13	CASSTPRGGELFF	TGTGCCAGCAGTACCCCACGGGGCGGGGAGCTGTTTTTT
TRBJ2-3	-	TRBV6-5	-	15	CASSPGQGGGDTQYF	TGTGCCAGCAGTCCCGGACAGGGCGGGGGAGATACGCAGTATTTT
TRBJ2-1	-	TRBV28	TRBD2	16	CASSSLAASSYNEQFF	TGTGCCAGCAGCTCACTAGCGGCGAGCTCCTACAATGAGCAGTTCTTC
TRBJ2-7	-	TRBV4-3	TRBD2	16	CASSQVLGSGGYEQYF	TGCGCCAGCAGCCAAGTACTGGGTAGCGGGGGATACGAGCAGTACTTC
TRBJ1-2	-	TRBV2	-	15	CASSPEEGRWRGYTF	TGTGCCAGCAGCCCCGAGGAGGGGAGATGGCGAGGCTACACCTTC
TRBJ2-5	-	TRBV9	TRBD2	16	CASSVGLAGMGETQYF	TGTGCCAGCAGCGTGGGACTAGCGGGGATGGGAGAGACCCAGTACTTC
TRBJ2-1	-	TRBV25-1	-	11	CASSVNNEQFF	TGTGCCAGCAGTGTAAACAATGAGCAGTTCTTC
TRBJ2-2	-	TRBV5-1	TRBD1	14	CASSARQGTGELFF	TGCGCCAGCAGCGCGAGACAGGGAACCGGGGAGCTGTTTTTT
TRBJ2-3	-	TRBV6-5	TRBD1	15	CASSYDRGDTDTQYF	TGTGCCAGCAGTTACGACAGGGGAGATACAGATACGCAGTATTTT
TRBJ2-3	once	TRBV21-1	-	12	CASSKSADTQYF	TGTGCCAGCAGCAAATCGGCAGATACGCAGTATTTT
TRBJ2-3	once	TRBV2	TRBD2	14	CASHLAGPKDTQYF	TGTGCCAGCCACCTAGCGGGGCCTAAAGATACGCAGTATTTT
TRBJ2-7	-	TRBV5-1	TRBD2	17	CASSLALTSGVRYEQYF	TGCGCCAGCAGCTTGGCCTTGACTAGCGGGGTACGCTACGAGCAGTACTTC
TRBJ1-2	-	TRBV6-5	TRBD1	15	CASRNGQGVNYGYTF	TGTGCCAGCAGGAATGGACAGGGGGTTAACTATGGCTACACCTTC
TRBJ1-1	-	TRBV9	-	14	CASSGLGPNTEAFF	TGTGCCAGCAGCGGACTGGGGCCTAACACTGAAGCTTTCTTT